The clone carrying this T cell receptor (beta chain) was counted only a few times. Its antigen is unknown. The data were taken from a study of early T cells in non-severe SARS-CoV-2 infection. About the study: RNA in bulk from unsorted whole blood was sequenced, and chains were unpaired.

Germline lookup yields CDR1 SGHTA and CDR2 FQGTGA. J was trimmed by 0 bases and V by 6 bases; bases with no gene match: 5. The CDR3 has 15 amino acids. TCRdb recomputed calls from the 5' RACE reads with MiXCR, one row per CDR3 protein. The table includes tens of thousands of distinct CDR3 sequences, roughly 15% detected once. Study outcomes and limitations: Private and CD4 specificities were missed by VDJdb matching, skewed to anti-spike CD8.

This rearrangement joins TRBV7-3 to TRBJ2-1; 7 positions agree with TRBD1. The receptor's source is an adult who was a healthcare worker with PCR-confirmed SARS-CoV-2 infection or an uninfected control (not recorded which). The sequenced sample was whole blood. As DNA, the CDR3 is TGTGCCAGCAGGCCTACAGGGGCCTCCTACAATGAGCAGTTCTTC. This sequence encodes CASRPTGASYNEQFF.